What follows are 16 T cell receptor beta chains derived from one specimen sequenced in a study of blood T cell repertoires in COVID-19 (dated by TCRdb to 2019 to 2021). The library was prepared using the immunoSEQ multiplex PCR assay. TCRdb took this table from immuneACCESS and kept in-frame rearrangements with V and J called. Such tables lack part of the clones; where checked against another copy, unresolved V genes explain under half of the gap, and the rest is unexplained. This sample lists about 200,000 clones; around 82% were detected once. The top ten clones comprise 2% to 3% of the sample. The source material was peripheral blood. Receptors originate from a woman between 40 and 50 years old with active or convalescent COVID-19.

V is TRBV5-1 and J is TRBJ2-3, with 9 bases fitting TRBD1. There are 15 residues in the CDR3. Unmatched junction bases numbered 5, after V lost 3 bases and J lost 3 bases. The germline V gene encodes CDR1 SGHRS and CDR2 YFSETQ. DNA for the CDR3: TGCGCCAGCAGCTGGGGACAGGGAAAGACAGATACGCAGTATTTT. Translating it yields CASSWGQGKTDTQYF. Filled out from reference TRBV5-1 and TRBJ2-3, the complete variable domain reads KAGVTQTPRYLIKTRGQQVTLSCSPISGHRSVSWYQQTPGQGLQFLFEYFSETQRNKGNFPGRFSGRQFSNSRSEMNVSTLELGDSALYLCASSWGQGKTDTQYFGPGTRLTVL.

The rearrangement joins TRBV7-9 to TRBJ2-5, with D hard to call. The V gene lost 5 bases and the J gene lost 5 bases, with 15 bases spanning the gap. Germline CDR1 is SEHNR and CDR2 is FQNEAQ (reference sequence). The CDR3 runs to 14 residues. The CDR3 coding sequence is TGTGCCAGCAGCGTCCGGGTAGACCCGGAGACCCAGTACTTC. As protein: CASSVRVDPETQYF.

The V call is TRBV10-2, the J call TRBJ2-3, with D maybe TRBD2 (6 bases). The germline CDR1 and CDR2 sequences are WSHSY and SAAADI. Trimming took off 7 bases at V and 2 bases at J, with 10 bases between the two ends. The CDR3 is 13 residues long. The chain's CDR3 is CASTREDTDTQYF. CDR3 DNA: TGCGCCAGCACCAGGGAGGACACAGATACGCAGTATTTT.

The chain uses TRBV15 and TRBJ2-7; TRBD2 matches at 7 bases. Per germline, CDR1 LNHNV and CDR2 YYDKDF (reference sequence). The V and J ends lost 1 base and 4 bases, in that order; junction bases with no gene match: 7. This CDR3 is 15 amino acids long. The CDR3 DNA follows: TGTGCCACCAGCAGAGTAGTTGGGGGGGGTTACGAGCAGTACTTC. It translates to CATSRVVGGGYEQYF.

The chain couples TRBV11-3 to TRBJ2-7; 8 nucleotides align to TRBD1. Trimming removed 6 bases from V and 6 bases from J; junction bases left unmatched: 7. Per germline, CDR1 SGHNT and CDR2 YENEEA. This CDR3 has 13 amino acids. The DNA of the CDR3 is TGTGCCAGCAGTATCAGGGGGCGGGGCGAGCAGTACTTC. Residues: CASSIRGRGEQYF.

This clone occurred once. This chain links TRBV11-3 with TRBJ2-1; TRBD2 aligns across 10 bases. In germline, CDR1 is SGHNT, CDR2 YENEEA. CDR3 length equals 15 residues. V lost 3 bases and J lost 8; bases outside the gene matches: 7. CDR3 nucleotides: TGTGCCAGCAGCTTCCAAAGCGGGAGGGTAGATGAGCAGTTCTTC. Protein: CASSFQSGRVDEQFF.

Notes on this clone: Germline is not matched at one junction end, which may reflect a read error. The J gene is TRBJ2-5, the V gene TRBV7-7, with TRBD2 as a possible D gene (7 bases). Germline V gives CDR1 SSHAT, CDR2 FNYEAQ (reference sequence). This CDR3 has 15 amino acids. CDR3 coding DNA: TGTGCTAGCAGCTTATTGGGGGCGGGAGCAGAGACCCAGTACTTC. It yields the protein CASSLLGAGAETQYF.

Comment on this clone: Germline is not matched at one junction end, which may reflect a read error. V gene TRBV7-7 combines with J gene TRBJ1-1, with 8 bases that match TRBD1. The germline V gene encodes CDR1 SSHAT and CDR2 FNYEAQ (reference sequence). CDR3 length: 21 residues. The CDR3 is CASSLDIRRGNRGILNTEAFF. In DNA form, the CDR3 reads TGTGCTAGCAGCTTAGACATTAGGCGCGGGAACAGGGGGATTCTTAACACTGAAGCTTTCTTT.

V and J are TRBV7-2 and TRBJ1-1; 9 bases line up with TRBD1. The J segment lost 7 bases and the V segment lost 3 bases, leaving 6 bases of the junction unmatched. The CDR3 is 14 amino acids. In germline, CDR1 is SGHTA, CDR2 FQGNSA. The CDR3 protein is CASSFDRDRDEAFF. The CDR3 DNA is TGTGCCAGCAGCTTCGACCGGGACAGGGATGAAGCTTTCTTT.

The CDR3 sequence: CASALGQLFYNQPQHF. DNA of the CDR3: TGTGCCAGCGCCTTAGGACAGCTGTTTTACAATCAGCCCCAGCATTTT. The V gene is TRBV28, the J gene TRBJ1-5; D may be TRBD1 (6 bases). V lost 8 bases and J lost 3, with 20 bases in between. Germline V gives CDR1 MDHEN, CDR2 SYDVKM. This CDR3 is 16 amino acids long.

This chain links TRBV7-9 with TRBJ2-7; 7 positions match TRBD1. J was trimmed by 0 bases and V by 1 base; bases with no gene match: 6. This CDR3 spans 16 amino acids. In germline, CDR1 is SEHNR, CDR2 FQNEAQ (reference sequence). CDR3 coding DNA: TGTGCCAGCAGCTTAGTCCTAGGGGGCTTCTCCTACGAGCAGTACTTC. Its protein is CASSLVLGGFSYEQYF.

This chain joins TRBV18 and TRBJ2-1; possibly TRBD2 for D (5 bases). Germline V gene data show CDR1 as KGHSH and CDR2 as LQKENI. V dropped 4 bases and J dropped 4 bases, with 14 bases sitting between them. CDR3 size: 15 residues. CDR3 in amino acids: CASSRVIGKYNEQFF. CDR3 bases: TGTGCCAGCTCACGCGTGATCGGGAAGTACAATGAGCAGTTCTTC.

This clone was observed a handful of times. The J gene is TRBJ2-7, the V gene TRBV25-1; tentative D call: TRBD2 (5 bases). Deletions cut 2 bases from V and 7 bases from J, with 9 bases between. This CDR3 is 12 amino acids long. The germline V gene encodes CDR1 MGHDK and CDR2 SYGVNS. This chain's CDR3 is CASSEETGEQYF. The CDR3 DNA follows: TGTGCCAGCAGTGAAGAAACGGGAGAGCAGTACTTC.

The gene calls are TRBV7-2 and TRBJ1-5; D possibly corresponds to TRBD1 (6 bases). From germline, CDR1 is SGHTA and CDR2 FQGNSA. This CDR3 spans 13 amino acids. V was shortened by 3 bases and J by 7 bases, with 10 bases between the two germline ends. The chain's CDR3 is CASSLKGEQPQHF. As DNA, the CDR3 is TGTGCCAGCAGCTTGAAGGGGGAGCAGCCCCAGCATTTT. Filled out from reference TRBV7-2 and TRBJ1-5, the complete variable domain reads GAGVSQSPSNKVTEKGKDVELRCDPISGHTALYWYRQSLGQGLEFLIYFQGNSAPDKSGLPSDRFSAERTGGSVSTLTIQRTQQEDSAVYLCASSLKGEQPQHFGDGTRLSIL.

The rearrangement joins TRBV2 to TRBJ2-5; 14 nucleotides match TRBD2. This CDR3 has 15 residues. Germline assignment: CDR1 SNHLY and CDR2 FYNNEI. The V gene end was trimmed by 7 bases and the J gene end by 3 bases; junction bases not matched to a gene: 4. This chain's CDR3 is CASKGLAGGEETQYF. The CDR3 coding sequence is TGTGCCAGCAAAGGACTAGCGGGGGGCGAAGAGACCCAGTACTTC.

The chain is built from TRBV11-1 and TRBJ2-5, with D tentatively TRBD2 (6 bases). V was cut by 2 bases and J by 5 bases, with 12 bases left in between. This CDR3 comprises 14 residues. Germline V gene lookup returns CDR1 SGHAT and CDR2 FQDESV (reference sequence). The CDR3 spells CASSLSGVRETQYF. CDR3 nucleotides: TGTGCCAGCAGCTTATCGGGGGTAAGGGAGACCCAGTACTTC.